The rows below give T cell receptor beta chains drawn from one sample of a study of beta chain features in type 1 diabetes. Profiled with immunoSEQ multiplex PCR; TCRdb holds only in-frame clones, not every one. In the table there are some 360,000 clones, around 10% of which are singletons. The source material was central memory CD4+ T cells from blood. The receptor source for this set is a man aged 30 to 45 with type 1 diabetes. Each CDR3 is given with its conserved first and last residue. D genes are given only for firm matches. Where a row states a size, it is once, few, many or the class of an expanded clone; other rows omit it.

D,J,V,size,CDR3,DNA
.,TRBJ2-1,TRBV6-6,many,CASSYGQGRNNEQFF,TGTGCCAGCAGTTACGGGCAGGGGAGAAACAATGAGCAGTTCTTC
TRBD2,TRBJ2-1,TRBV15,many,CATSRAGGPSRGEFF,TGTGCCACCAGCAGAGCGGGAGGGCCCTCCCGAGGGGAGTTCTTC
TRBD1,TRBJ2-5,TRBV9,.,CASSRGTGQETQYF,TGTGCCAGCAGCCGCGGGACAGGCCAAGAGACCCAGTACTTC
.,TRBJ1-1,TRBV7-2,few,CASSFSTLNTEAFF,TGTGCCAGCAGCTTCTCAACACTGAACACTGAAGCTTTCTTT
.,TRBJ1-2,TRBV4-3,.,CASSQGGGDGYTF,TGCGCCAGCAGCCAGGGCGGAGGGGATGGCTACACCTTC
.,TRBJ2-5,TRBV14,few,CASSLPGRTPRTQYF,TGTGCCAGCAGCCTCCCCGGAAGGACTCCACGAACCCAGTACTTC
.,TRBJ2-2,TRBV28,.,CASSPRGAGALTGELFF,TGTGCCAGCAGTCCCCGGGGAGCAGGGGCCCTCACCGGGGAGCTGTTTTTT
.,TRBJ2-5,TRBV5-1,.,CASSLEGTAGTQETQYF,TGCGCCAGCAGCTTGGAAGGAACGGCGGGTACCCAAGAGACCCAGTACTTC
.,TRBJ2-1,TRBV27,few,CASSSGPFSYNEQFF,TGTGCCAGCAGTTCCGGACCTTTTTCCTACAATGAGCAGTTCTTC
.,TRBJ2-5,TRBV4-3,.,CASSQSRMETQYF,TGCGCCAGCAGCCAATCTCGCATGGAGACCCAGTACTTC
.,TRBJ2-3,TRBV13,few,CASSLRTGGIPDTQYF,TGTGCCAGCAGCTTAAGGACAGGCGGGATACCAGATACGCAGTATTTT
.,TRBJ2-2,TRBV5-4,many,CASSSAGTLTGELFF,TGTGCCAGCAGCTCGGCGGGGACACTCACCGGGGAGCTGTTTTTT
.,TRBJ2-7,TRBV18,.,CASSPSGVSYEQYF,TGTGCCAGCTCACCATCGGGGGTTTCCTACGAGCAGTACTTC
.,TRBJ2-6,TRBV7-7,.,CASSHYPGQSSGANVLTF,TGTGCCAGCAGCCATTACCCGGGACAAAGCTCTGGGGCCAACGTCCTGACTTTC
.,TRBJ2-6,TRBV13,few,CATARADPGANVLTF,TGTGCCACAGCGCGGGCGGACCCTGGGGCCAACGTCCTGACTTTC
.,TRBJ1-1,TRBV7-2,.,CASSPRTMNTEAFF,TGTGCCAGCAGCCCGAGAACAATGAACACTGAAGCTTTCTTT
TRBD2,TRBJ2-7,TRBV11-2,few,CASSLATQREGYEQYF,TGTGCCAGCAGCTTAGCGACACAGCGGGAGGGGTACGAGCAGTACTTC
TRBD1,TRBJ1-1,TRBV5-1,few,CASSLTGGNTEAFF,TGCGCCAGCAGCTTAACAGGGGGCAACACTGAAGCTTTCTTT
TRBD1,TRBJ1-4,TRBV28,few,CASSFSGTGGEKLFF,TGTGCCAGCAGTTTTTCCGGGACAGGGGGTGAAAAACTGTTTTTT
TRBD1,TRBJ2-7,TRBV5-4,many,CASSATGGSYEQYF,TGTGCCAGCAGCGCCACAGGGGGGTCCTACGAGCAGTACTTC
.,TRBJ2-3,TRBV10-3,.,CAIKGQWETDTQYF,TGTGCCATCAAAGGACAATGGGAGACAGATACGCAGTATTTT
.,TRBJ2-3,TRBV11-2,.,CASSFRTATDTQYF,TGTGCCAGCAGCTTCAGGACCGCCACAGATACGCAGTATTTT